Below are 20 T cell receptor beta chains sequenced from a single sample in a study of blood T cell repertoires in COVID-19. TCRdb's copy holds only in-frame clones and misses some; the assay was immunoSEQ multiplex PCR. The table has hundreds of thousands of clones, approximately 91% seen once; the top ten hold around 6%. Specimen: peripheral blood. All receptors derive from a man aged 55-75 years who had recovered from COVID-19.

Note on this clone: A read error may produce the germline difference seen at one junction end. The chain recombines TRBV11-2 with TRBJ1-2; D possibly corresponds to TRBD1 (5 bases). The CDR3 contains 10 residues. Germline lookup yields CDR1 SGHAT and CDR2 FQNNGV. CDR3 sequence (DNA): TGTGCCAGCAGCCGGGTGGGGCCTTACTTC. Protein product: CASSRVGPYF. Combining the CDR3 with reference TRBV11-2 and TRBJ1-2 gives the whole variable domain EAGVAQSPRYKIIEKRQSVAFWCNPISGHATLYWYQQILGQGPKLLIQFQNNGVVDDSQLPKDRFSAERLKGVDSTLKIQPAKLEDSAVYLCASSRVGPYFGSGTRLTVV.

The V and J genes are TRBV27 and TRBJ2-1; no clear D. There are 17 residues in the CDR3. V lost 2 bases and J 7 bases, leaving 21 bases between the germline ends. Looked up from germline, CDR1 is MNHEY and CDR2 is SMNVEV (reference sequence). DNA of the CDR3: TGTGCCAGCAGTTTACGTCCGCCCCCTATTTCAGGAAATGAGCAGTTCTTC. It specifies CASSLRPPPISGNEQFF.

This clone appeared a single time. The genes are TRBV28 and TRBJ2-3, with TRBD2 matching 8 bases. CDR1 and CDR2 (germline): MDHEN, SYDVKM. The CDR3 extends over 16 amino acids. The V segment lost 3 bases and the J segment 2 bases; nucleotides outside the gene matches: 7. In DNA form, the CDR3 reads TGTGCCAGCAGTTTTCTCTCTAGCGGGTTCACAGATACGCAGTATTTT. It translates to CASSFLSSGFTDTQYF.

The chain recombines TRBV4-1 with TRBJ2-7; no clear D. Trimming removed 2 bases at V and 2 bases at J, with 7 bases between. Germline loops: CDR1 MGHRA, CDR2 YSYEKL. The CDR3 extends over 13 amino acids. The CDR3 loop is CASSQFEAYEQYF. CDR3 nucleotide sequence: TGCGCCAGCAGCCAATTCGAGGCCTACGAGCAGTACTTC.

The chain links TRBV6-2 or TRBV6-3 to TRBJ1-2; 7 nucleotides agree with TRBD1. The CDR3 is made up of 12 amino acids. The germline V gene has CDR1 MNHEY and CDR2 SVGEGT. The V and J ends lost 5 bases and 8 bases, in that order; junction bases with no gene match: 5. CDR3 DNA sequence: TGTGCCAGCAGTCAACAGGGGATCGGCTACACCTTC. This translates into CASSQQGIGYTF.

The chain combines TRBV19 with TRBJ1-2; 9 bases align to TRBD1. Germline CDR1 is LNHDA and CDR2 is SQIVND (reference sequence). V lost 1 base to trimming and J lost 3 bases; unmatched junction nucleotides: 6. The CDR3 consists of 16 residues. This chain's CDR3 is CASSIGRDRAYYGYTF. CDR3 DNA sequence: TGTGCCAGTAGTATAGGGCGGGACAGGGCATACTATGGCTACACCTTC.

The V call is TRBV28, the J call TRBJ2-7, with TRBD1 identical over 10 bases. The CDR3 covers 16 residues. V trimming: 4 bases; J trimming: 0 bases; junction bases outside the gene matches: 6. The germline gives CDR1 MDHEN, CDR2 SYDVKM. The DNA for the CDR3 is TGTGCCAGCAGTTCCCCGACAGGGGGCCGCTCCTACGAGCAGTACTTC. The encoded protein is CASSSPTGGRSYEQYF.

This CDR3 is CASSEMGGTEQFF. In DNA, the CDR3 is TGTGCCAGCAGTGAAATGGGGGGAACGGAGCAGTTCTTC. V and J are TRBV25-1 and TRBJ2-1, with D maybe TRBD2 (6 bases). V lost 2 bases and J 10 bases, leaving 12 bases between the germline ends. The CDR3 sequence is 13 residues long. Per the germline V gene, CDR1 is MGHDK and CDR2 is SYGVNS.

In this sample, this clone turned up many times. The V call is TRBV2, the J call TRBJ1-1, with a weak D call TRBD1 (5 bases). Trimming left V 5 bases short and J 4 bases short, with 11 bases between. Germline V gene data show CDR1 as SNHLY and CDR2 as FYNNEI. This CDR3 is 13 amino acids long. The DNA for the CDR3 is TGTGCCAGCAGTCCAGGGATCTTCACTGAAGCTTTCTTT. This codes for CASSPGIFTEAFF.

The chain employs TRBV5-6 and TRBJ1-1, with D unclear. From germline, CDR1 is SGHDT and CDR2 YYEEEE. Trimming shortened V by 5 bases and J by 1 base, and 15 bases separated the two germline ends. The CDR3 is 15 residues long. CDR3 DNA: TGTGCCAGCAGACGGGGTCCCCTGGGGAACACTGAAGCTTTCTTT. Its translation is CASRRGPLGNTEAFF. The variable domain in full, completed from reference TRBV5-6 and TRBJ1-1, reads DAGVTQSPTHLIKTRGQQVTLRCSPKSGHDTVSWYQQALGQGPQFIFQYYEEEERQRGNFPDRFSGHQFPNYSSELNVNALLLGDSALYLCASRRGPLGNTEAFFGQGTRLTVV.

The rearrangement links TRBV7-9 to TRBJ1-5, with D possibly being TRBD1 (6 bases). CDR1 and CDR2 (germline): SEHNR, FQNEAQ (reference sequence). The CDR3 totals 15 residues. The V end was cut by 1 base, the J end by 4 bases, with 11 bases between. The CDR3 here is CASSLGTDFNQPQHF. The CDR3 DNA sequence: TGTGCCAGCAGCTTAGGGACAGACTTTAATCAGCCCCAGCATTTT.

The rearrangement uses TRBV6-5 and TRBJ1-1; 11 positions agree with TRBD1. CDR1 MNHEY and CDR2 SVGAGI come from the germline V gene. J gave up 7 bases and V 5 bases, and 9 bases lay outside the gene matches. The CDR3 spans 15 residues. The DNA of the CDR3 is TGTGCCAGCAGTCCACCCGGACAGGGGGCAGATGAAGCTTTCTTT. Translation gives CASSPPGQGADEAFF.

This clone came up once. J is TRBJ1-5 and V is TRBV7-4, with 10 bases fitting TRBD1. V lost 1 base to trimming and J lost 5 bases; unmatched junction nucleotides: 5. Germline V gene data show CDR1 as SGHVT and CDR2 as SQSDAQ. The CDR3 spans 16 residues. The CDR3 here is CASSLVDRGFDQPQHF. CDR3 DNA sequence: TGTGCCAGCAGCTTAGTGGACAGGGGGTTTGATCAGCCCCAGCATTTT.

This rearrangement joins TRBV5-1 to TRBJ2-3, with 8 nucleotides matching TRBD2. CDR3 size: 14 residues. J was trimmed by 7 bases and V by 4 bases; bases with no gene match: 8. Germline V gene sequence: CDR1 SGHRS, CDR2 YFSETQ. The CDR3, as DNA: TGCGCCAGCAGCCGAGCGGGAGATATGAATACGCAGTATTTT. Its protein product is CASSRAGDMNTQYF.

V usage is TRBV28 and J usage is TRBJ2-3; 15 bases match TRBD2. Unmatched junction bases numbered 3, after V lost 6 bases and J lost 5 bases. Per the germline V gene, CDR1 is MDHEN and CDR2 is SYDVKM. CDR3 length: 15 residues. The CDR3 loop is CASRRTSGRGDTQYF. CDR3 sequence (DNA): TGTGCCAGCAGACGGACTAGCGGGAGGGGAGATACGCAGTATTTT.

Worth noting for this clone: This CDR3 is also generated by other DNA sequences in the sample. The chain carries TRBV7-9 and TRBJ2-7, with TRBD2 matching 9 bases. The trim removed 1 base at V and 2 bases at J, leaving 3 bases unmatched. Germline V gene lookup returns CDR1 SEHNR and CDR2 FQNEAQ (reference sequence). This CDR3 contains 15 residues. In DNA, the CDR3 is TGTGCCAGCAGCTTAGTTCTAGCGGGAACCTACGAGCAGTACTTC. This encodes CASSLVLAGTYEQYF. The full variable domain, in which reference TRBV7-9 and TRBJ2-7 provide the parts outside the CDR3, is DTGVSQNPRHKITKRGQNVTFRCDPISEHNRLYWYRQTLGQGPEFLTYFQNEAQLEKSRLLSDRFSAERPKGSFSTLEIQRTEQGDSAMYLCASSLVLAGTYEQYFGPGTRLTVT.

This rearrangement joins TRBV5-1 to TRBJ2-1, with D possibly being TRBD1 (6 bases). Germline-derived CDR1 and CDR2 are SGHRS and YFSETQ. V shed 5 bases and J shed 6 bases, with 15 bases lying between them. The CDR3 runs 14 residues. The CDR3 DNA reads as TGCGCCAGCAGTACCGGGACAAAGGGCAATGAGCAGTTCTTC. It is translated as CASSTGTKGNEQFF.

The chain combines TRBV11-1 with TRBJ2-3; TRBD2 is a possible D gene (5 bases). CDR3 length equals 12 residues. The germline V gene encodes CDR1 SGHAT and CDR2 FQDESV (reference sequence). With 8 bases removed from V and 3 bases from J, the gap between germline ends came to 9 bases. CDR3 coding DNA: TGTGCCAGCGGAGAGGGTACAGATACGCAGTATTTT. Translation gives CASGEGTDTQYF. Based on the CDR3 plus reference TRBV11-1 and TRBJ2-3, the full variable domain is EAEVAQSPRYKITEKSQAVAFWCDPISGHATLYWYRQILGQGPELLVQFQDESVVDDSQLPKDRFSAERLKGVDSTLKIQPAELGDSAMYLCASGEGTDTQYFGPGTRLTVL.

The chain has TRBV27 and TRBJ1-1; maybe TRBD1 (6 bases). Between the trimmed V and J ends, which lost 5 bases and 5 bases, there was a span of 15 bases. The CDR3 consists of 14 residues. The germline gives CDR1 MNHEY, CDR2 SMNVEV (reference sequence). The CDR3 protein is CASSRPGVTTEAFF. DNA of the CDR3: TGTGCCAGCAGTCGTCCAGGGGTAACAACTGAAGCTTTCTTT.

The chain uses TRBV6-5 and TRBJ1-4; D is uncertain. CDR1 is MNHEY and CDR2 is SVGAGI in the germline V gene. Deletions cut 4 bases from V and 8 bases from J, with 14 bases between. This CDR3 is 14 amino acids long. Here the CDR3 DNA reads TGTGCCAGCAGTTTACGGGGTGGTGGGGAAAAACTGTTTTTT. Its protein is CASSLRGGGEKLFF.